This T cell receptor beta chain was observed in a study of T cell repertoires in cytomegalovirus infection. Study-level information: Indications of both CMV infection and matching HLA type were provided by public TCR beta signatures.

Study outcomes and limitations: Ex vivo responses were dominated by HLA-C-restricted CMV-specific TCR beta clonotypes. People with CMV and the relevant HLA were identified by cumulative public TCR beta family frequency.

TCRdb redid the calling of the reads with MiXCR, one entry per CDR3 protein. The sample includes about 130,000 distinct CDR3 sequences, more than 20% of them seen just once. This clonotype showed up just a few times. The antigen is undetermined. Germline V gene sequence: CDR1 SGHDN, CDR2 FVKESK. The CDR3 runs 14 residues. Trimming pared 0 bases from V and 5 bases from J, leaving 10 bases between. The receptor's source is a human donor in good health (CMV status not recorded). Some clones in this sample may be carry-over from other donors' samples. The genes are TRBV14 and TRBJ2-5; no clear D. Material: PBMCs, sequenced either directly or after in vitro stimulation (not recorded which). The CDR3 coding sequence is TGTGCCAGCAGCCAAGATTATGTGGCCGAGACCCAGTACTTC. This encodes CASSQDYVAETQYF.